A single TCR beta chain is shown here with its context. Its antigen is undetermined. Trimming pared 1 base from V and 0 bases from J, leaving 16 bases between. Germline loops: CDR1 LGHNA, CDR2 YNFKEQ. This CDR3 is built from 17 residues. The sample belongs to a study of cytomegalovirus exposure and HLA in healthy donors. It was with 60 Vbeta and 13 Jbeta primers that the PCR ran. Sequenced by immunoSEQ multiplex PCR; TCRdb stores in-frame clones only, minus some. The listing contains roughly 110,000 clones. Overall study results and limits: Cytomegalovirus-associated status was assigned to approximately 160 TCR beta chains.

The sample taken for sequencing was PBMCs. The chain employs TRBV4-2 and TRBJ2-7; a weak D match, TRBD2 (7 bases). The TCR was taken from a man aged 40-55 years in good health and CMV-seropositive. CDR3 in DNA: TGTGCCAGCAGCCAAGCGGGGGGCGGAGTCGACTCCTACGAGCAGTACTTC. It is translated as CASSQAGGGVDSYEQYF.